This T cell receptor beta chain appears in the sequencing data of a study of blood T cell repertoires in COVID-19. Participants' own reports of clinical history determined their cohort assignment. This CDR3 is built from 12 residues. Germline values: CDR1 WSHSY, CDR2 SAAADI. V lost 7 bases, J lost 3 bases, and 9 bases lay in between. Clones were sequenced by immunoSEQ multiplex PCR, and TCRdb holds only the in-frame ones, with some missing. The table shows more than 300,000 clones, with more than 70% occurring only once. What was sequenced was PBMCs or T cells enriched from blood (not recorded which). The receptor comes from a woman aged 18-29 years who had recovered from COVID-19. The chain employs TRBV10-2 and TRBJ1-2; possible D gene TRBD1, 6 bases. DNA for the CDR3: TGCGCCAGCAACGAGGGGGACTATGGCTACACCTTC. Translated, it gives CASNEGDYGYTF.